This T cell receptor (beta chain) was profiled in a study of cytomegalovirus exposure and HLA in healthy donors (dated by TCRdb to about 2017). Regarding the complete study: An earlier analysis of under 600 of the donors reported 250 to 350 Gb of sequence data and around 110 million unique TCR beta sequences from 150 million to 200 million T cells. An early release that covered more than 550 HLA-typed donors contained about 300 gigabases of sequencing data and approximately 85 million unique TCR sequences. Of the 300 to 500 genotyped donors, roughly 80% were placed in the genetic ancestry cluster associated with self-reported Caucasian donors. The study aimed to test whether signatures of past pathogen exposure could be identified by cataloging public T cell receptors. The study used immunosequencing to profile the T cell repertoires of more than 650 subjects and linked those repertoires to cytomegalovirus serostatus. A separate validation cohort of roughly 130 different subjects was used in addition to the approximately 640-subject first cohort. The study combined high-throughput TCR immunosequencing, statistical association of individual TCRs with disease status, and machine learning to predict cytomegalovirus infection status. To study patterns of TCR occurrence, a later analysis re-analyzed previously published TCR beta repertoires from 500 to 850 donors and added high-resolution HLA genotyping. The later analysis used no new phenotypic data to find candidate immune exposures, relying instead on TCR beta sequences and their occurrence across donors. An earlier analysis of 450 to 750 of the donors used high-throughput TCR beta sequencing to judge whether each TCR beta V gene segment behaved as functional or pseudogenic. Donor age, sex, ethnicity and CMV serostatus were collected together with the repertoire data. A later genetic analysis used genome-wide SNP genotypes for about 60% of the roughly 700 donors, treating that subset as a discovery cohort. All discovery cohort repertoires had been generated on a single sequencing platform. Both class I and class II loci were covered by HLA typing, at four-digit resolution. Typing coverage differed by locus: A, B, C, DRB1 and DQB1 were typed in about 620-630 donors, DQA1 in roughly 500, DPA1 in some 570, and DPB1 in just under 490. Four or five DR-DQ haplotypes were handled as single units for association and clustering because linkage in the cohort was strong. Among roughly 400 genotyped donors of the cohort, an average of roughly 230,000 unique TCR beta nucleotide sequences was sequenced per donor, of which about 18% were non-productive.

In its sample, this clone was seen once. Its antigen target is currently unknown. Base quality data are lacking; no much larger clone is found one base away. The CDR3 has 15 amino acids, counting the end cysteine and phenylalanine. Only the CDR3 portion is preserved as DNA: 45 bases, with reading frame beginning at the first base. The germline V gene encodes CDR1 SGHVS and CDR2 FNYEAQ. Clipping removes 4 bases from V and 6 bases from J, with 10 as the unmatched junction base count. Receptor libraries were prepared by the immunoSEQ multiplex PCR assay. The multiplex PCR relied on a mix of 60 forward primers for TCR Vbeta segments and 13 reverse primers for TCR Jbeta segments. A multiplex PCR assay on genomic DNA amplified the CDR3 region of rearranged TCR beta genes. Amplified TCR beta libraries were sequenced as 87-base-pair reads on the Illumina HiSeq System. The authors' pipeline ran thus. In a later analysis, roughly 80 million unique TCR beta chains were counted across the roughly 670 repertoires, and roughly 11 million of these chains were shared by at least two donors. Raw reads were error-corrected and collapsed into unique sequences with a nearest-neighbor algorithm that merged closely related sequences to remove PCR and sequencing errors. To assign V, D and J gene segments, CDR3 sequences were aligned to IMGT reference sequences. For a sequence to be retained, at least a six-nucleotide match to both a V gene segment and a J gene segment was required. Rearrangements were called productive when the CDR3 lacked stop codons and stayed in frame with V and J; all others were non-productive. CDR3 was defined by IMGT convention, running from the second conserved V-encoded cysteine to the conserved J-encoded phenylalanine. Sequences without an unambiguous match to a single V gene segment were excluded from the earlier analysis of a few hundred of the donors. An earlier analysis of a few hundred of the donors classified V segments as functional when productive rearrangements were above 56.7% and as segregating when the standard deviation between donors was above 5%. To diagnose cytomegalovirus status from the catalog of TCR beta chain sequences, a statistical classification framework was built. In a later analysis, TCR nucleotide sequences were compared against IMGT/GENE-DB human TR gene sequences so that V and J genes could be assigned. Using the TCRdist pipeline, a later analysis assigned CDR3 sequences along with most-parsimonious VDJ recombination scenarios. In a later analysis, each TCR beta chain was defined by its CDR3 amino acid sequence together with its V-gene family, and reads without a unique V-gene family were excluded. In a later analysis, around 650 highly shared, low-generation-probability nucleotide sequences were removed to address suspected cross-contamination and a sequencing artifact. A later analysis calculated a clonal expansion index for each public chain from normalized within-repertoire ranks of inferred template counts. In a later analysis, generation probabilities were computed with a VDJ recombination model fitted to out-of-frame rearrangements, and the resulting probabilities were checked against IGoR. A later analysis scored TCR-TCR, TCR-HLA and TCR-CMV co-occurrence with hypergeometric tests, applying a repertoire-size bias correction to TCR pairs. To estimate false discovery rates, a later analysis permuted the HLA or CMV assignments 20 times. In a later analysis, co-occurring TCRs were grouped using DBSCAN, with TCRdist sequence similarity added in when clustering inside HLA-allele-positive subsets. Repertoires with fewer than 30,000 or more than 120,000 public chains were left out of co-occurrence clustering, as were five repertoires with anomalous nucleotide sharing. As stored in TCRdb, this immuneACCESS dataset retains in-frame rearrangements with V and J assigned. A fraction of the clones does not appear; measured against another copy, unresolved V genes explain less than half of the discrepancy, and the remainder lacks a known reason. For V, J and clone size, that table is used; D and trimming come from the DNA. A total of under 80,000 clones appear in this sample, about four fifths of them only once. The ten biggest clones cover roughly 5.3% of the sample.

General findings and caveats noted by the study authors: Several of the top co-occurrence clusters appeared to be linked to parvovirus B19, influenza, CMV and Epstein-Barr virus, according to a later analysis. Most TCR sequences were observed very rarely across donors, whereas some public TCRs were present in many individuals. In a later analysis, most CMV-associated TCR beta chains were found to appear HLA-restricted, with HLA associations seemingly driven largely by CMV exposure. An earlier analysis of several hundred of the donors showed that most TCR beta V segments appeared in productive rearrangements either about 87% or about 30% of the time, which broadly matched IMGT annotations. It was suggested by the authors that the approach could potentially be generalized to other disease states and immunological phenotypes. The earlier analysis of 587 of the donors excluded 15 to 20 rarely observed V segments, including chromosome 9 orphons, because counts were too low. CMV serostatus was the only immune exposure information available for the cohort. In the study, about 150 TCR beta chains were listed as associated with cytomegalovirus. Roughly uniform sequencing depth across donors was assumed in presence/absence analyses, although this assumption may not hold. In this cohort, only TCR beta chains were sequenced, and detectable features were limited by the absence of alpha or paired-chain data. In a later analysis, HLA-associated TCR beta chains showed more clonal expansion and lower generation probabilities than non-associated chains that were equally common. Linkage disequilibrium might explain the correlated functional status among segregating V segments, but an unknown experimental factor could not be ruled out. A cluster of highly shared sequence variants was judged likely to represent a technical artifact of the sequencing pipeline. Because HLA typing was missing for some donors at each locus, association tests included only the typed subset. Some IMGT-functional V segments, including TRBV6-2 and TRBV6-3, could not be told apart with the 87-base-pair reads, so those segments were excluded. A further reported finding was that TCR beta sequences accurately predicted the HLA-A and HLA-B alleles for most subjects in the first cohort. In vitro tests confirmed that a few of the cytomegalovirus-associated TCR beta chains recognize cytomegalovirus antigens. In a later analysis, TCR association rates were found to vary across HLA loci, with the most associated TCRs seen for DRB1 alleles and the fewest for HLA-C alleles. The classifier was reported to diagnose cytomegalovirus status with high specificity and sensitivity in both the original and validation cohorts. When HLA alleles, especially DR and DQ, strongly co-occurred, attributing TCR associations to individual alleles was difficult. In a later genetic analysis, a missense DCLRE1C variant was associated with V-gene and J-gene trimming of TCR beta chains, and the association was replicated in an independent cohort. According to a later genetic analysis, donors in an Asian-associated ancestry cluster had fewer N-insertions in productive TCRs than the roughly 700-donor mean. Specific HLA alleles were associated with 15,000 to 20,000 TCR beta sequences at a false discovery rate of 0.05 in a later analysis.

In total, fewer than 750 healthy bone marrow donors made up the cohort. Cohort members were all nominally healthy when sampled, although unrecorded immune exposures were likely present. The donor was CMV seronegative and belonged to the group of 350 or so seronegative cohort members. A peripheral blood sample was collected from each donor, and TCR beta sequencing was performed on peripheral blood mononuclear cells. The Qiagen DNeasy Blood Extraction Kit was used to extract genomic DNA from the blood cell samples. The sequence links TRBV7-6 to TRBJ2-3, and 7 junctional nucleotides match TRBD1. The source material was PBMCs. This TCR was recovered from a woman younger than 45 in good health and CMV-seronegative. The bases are TGTGCCAGCAGCTCCTGGGCCACAGGGGAGGATACGCAGTATTTT. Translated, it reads CASSSWATGEDTQYF.